A selection of T cell receptor beta chains follows, all from one sample in a study of blood T cell repertoires in COVID-19. The table came from immunoSEQ multiplex PCR; TCRdb's copy has only in-frame clones and leaves some out. The sample holds 300,000 to 400,000 clones; around nine tenths are singletons and the top ten take 2.5% to 4%. The sequencing input was peripheral blood. The receptors originated from a woman younger than 30 who had recovered from COVID-19. Each CDR3 is given with its conserved first and last residue. The D gene is left open where the match is weak. Size tells how often a clone was seen (once, few, many) or the class of an expanded clone, and some rows leave it out.

j_call | clone_size | v_call | d_call | cdr3_aa | cdr3_nt
TRBJ1-2 | - | TRBV28 | TRBD1 | CASSPGGILGYTF | TGTGCCAGCAGTCCAGGGGGCATCCTTGGCTACACCTTC
TRBJ2-5 | - | TRBV6-2/TRBV6-3 | TRBD2 | CASRPDGGETQYF | TGTGCCAGCAGGCCTGACGGGGGGGAGACCCAGTACTTC
TRBJ1-2 | - | TRBV6-5 | TRBD1 | CASTGTGGGYTF | TGTGCCAGTACCGGGACAGGCGGGGGCTACACCTTC
TRBJ2-3 | - | TRBV24-1 | - | CATSDPTTARDTQYF | TGTGCCACCAGTGATCCAACAACTGCCAGGGATACGCAGTATTTT
TRBJ2-6 | - | TRBV19 | TRBD2 | CASSIRLAGSSGANVLTF | TGTGCCAGTAGTATTCGGCTAGCGGGCAGCTCTGGGGCCAACGTCCTGACTTTC
TRBJ2-3 | - | TRBV29-1 | TRBD1 | CSVERDRGTDTQYF | TGCAGCGTTGAGCGGGACAGGGGCACAGATACGCAGTATTTT
TRBJ1-1 | - | TRBV11-3 | TRBD1 | CASSRLRTGDTEAFF | TGTGCCAGCAGCCGCTTACGGACAGGGGACACTGAAGCTTTCTTT
TRBJ1-1 | - | TRBV19 | - | CASSRRQEMNTEAFF | TGTGCCAGTAGTAGAAGACAGGAGATGAACACTGAAGCTTTCTTT
TRBJ2-1 | once | TRBV21-1 | - | CASSIPGRQGGLAGGGNEQFF | TGTGCCAGCAGCATTCCCGGCCGACAGGGTGGGCTAGCGGGAGGTGGCAATGAGCAGTTCTTC
TRBJ2-5 | - | TRBV5-6 | - | CASSGGAGARETQYF | TGTGCCAGCAGCGGAGGTGCGGGGGCTCGAGAGACCCAGTACTTC
TRBJ2-3 | - | TRBV10-2 | TRBD2 | CASSGLAGVTDTQYF | TGCGCCAGCAGTGGGCTAGCGGGAGTTACAGATACGCAGTATTTT
TRBJ1-5 | once | TRBV24-1 | - | CATSDPPDSQPQHF | TGTGCCACCAGTGACCCTCCCGACAGTCAGCCCCAGCATTTT
TRBJ1-5 | few | TRBV9 | - | CASSHRDSNQPQHF | TGTGCCAGCAGCCACCGGGATAGCAATCAGCCCCAGCATTTT
TRBJ2-1 | - | TRBV30 | TRBD2 | CAWGSGTSGSLSYNEQFF | TGTGCCTGGGGATCCGGGACTAGCGGGAGTCTTTCCTACAATGAGCAGTTCTTC
TRBJ1-2 | - | TRBV24-1 | - | CATSDDGRGDYGYTF | TGTGCCACCAGTGATGACGGCCGGGGGGATTATGGCTACACCTTC
TRBJ2-2 | - | TRBV30 | TRBD2 | CAWSVDGRTSSFIAGELFF | TGTGCCTGGAGTGTAGACGGTAGGACTAGCAGTTTTATCGCCGGGGAGCTGTTTTTT
TRBJ1-4 | - | TRBV19 | - | CASSIRGFELFF | TGTGCCAGTAGTATAAGAGGGTTTGAACTGTTTTTT
TRBJ1-6 | - | TRBV10-1 | TRBD1 | CASSVGQGASPLHF | TGCGCCAGCAGTGTGGGACAGGGAGCTTCACCCCTCCACTTT
TRBJ1-1 | - | TRBV24-1 | - | CATPDRASEAFF | TGTGCCACCCCCGACAGAGCCTCTGAAGCTTTCTTT
TRBJ1-2 | - | TRBV7-8 | TRBD1 | CASSLVAVEGAANYGYTF | TGTGCCAGCAGCTTAGTGGCGGTGGAGGGGGCGGCTAACTATGGCTACACCTTC
TRBJ1-2 | - | TRBV30 | TRBD1 | CAWSSQGAGGYTF | TGTGCCTGGAGTTCCCAGGGGGCGGGGGGCTACACCTTC
TRBJ2-1 | - | TRBV5-8 | TRBD2 | CASSPRPGLAGGPHEQFF | TGTGCCAGCAGCCCCCGCCCGGGACTAGCGGGAGGGCCCCATGAGCAGTTCTTC
TRBJ1-2 | - | TRBV7-9 | - | CASSLETASFYGYTF | TGTGCCAGCAGCTTAGAGACAGCCAGTTTCTATGGCTACACCTTC
TRBJ2-1 | - | TRBV2 | - | CAGSPGGSYNEQFF | TGTGCCGGATCACCCGGGGGCTCCTACAATGAGCAGTTCTTC
TRBJ1-5 | - | TRBV11-2 | - | CASSPDGGSQPQHF | TGTGCCAGCAGCCCGGACGGGGGATCTCAGCCCCAGCATTTT
TRBJ1-1 | - | TRBV5-6 | - | CASSGRTEKNTEAFF | TGTGCCAGCAGCGGACGGACAGAGAAGAACACTGAAGCTTTCTTT
TRBJ1-1 | - | TRBV12-3/TRBV12-4 | - | CASSLPGEAFF | TGTGCCAGCAGTTTACCGGGTGAAGCTTTCTTT
TRBJ2-5 | - | TRBV6-2/TRBV6-3 | - | CASSYSRAWETQYF | TGTGCCAGCAGTTACTCGAGGGCCTGGGAGACCCAGTACTTC
TRBJ1-2 | - | TRBV24-1 | - | CATSATGVYGYTF | TGTGCCACCAGTGCCACCGGTGTCTATGGCTACACCTTC
TRBJ2-1 | - | TRBV27 | TRBD2 | CASSRTSGLVWEQFF | TGTGCCAGCAGCCGGACTAGCGGGTTGGTTTGGGAGCAGTTCTTC